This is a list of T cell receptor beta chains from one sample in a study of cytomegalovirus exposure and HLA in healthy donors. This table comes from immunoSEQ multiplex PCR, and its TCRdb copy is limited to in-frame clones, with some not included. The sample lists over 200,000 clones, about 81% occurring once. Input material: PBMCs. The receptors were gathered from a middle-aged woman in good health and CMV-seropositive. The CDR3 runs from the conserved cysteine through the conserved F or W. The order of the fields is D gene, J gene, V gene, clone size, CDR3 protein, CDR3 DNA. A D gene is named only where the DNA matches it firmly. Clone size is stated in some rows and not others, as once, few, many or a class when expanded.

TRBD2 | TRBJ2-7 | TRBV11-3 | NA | CASSAGRFYEQYF | TGTGCCAGCAGCGCCGGGAGGTTCTACGAGCAGTACTTC
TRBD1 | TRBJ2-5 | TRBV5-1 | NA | CASSLKTGEETQYF | TGCGCCAGCAGCTTGAAGACAGGGGAAGAGACCCAGTACTTC
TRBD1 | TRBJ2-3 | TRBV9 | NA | CASTRTGYTDTQYF | TGTGCCAGTACCCGGACAGGGTACACAGATACGCAGTATTTT
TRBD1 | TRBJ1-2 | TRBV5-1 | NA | CASSLASDRGPRREGYTF | TGCGCCAGCAGCTTGGCCTCGGACAGGGGGCCTCGGAGAGAAGGCTACACCTTC
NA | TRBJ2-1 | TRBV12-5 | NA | CASGWQDNEQFF | TGTGCTAGTGGTTGGCAGGACAATGAGCAGTTCTTC
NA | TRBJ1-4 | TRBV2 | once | CASSPGHSEKLFF | TGTGCCAGCAGCCCCGGACACAGTGAAAAACTGTTTTTT
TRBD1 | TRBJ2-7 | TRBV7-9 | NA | CASSQRTGFYEQYF | TGTGCCAGCAGCCAACGGACAGGGTTCTACGAGCAGTACTTC
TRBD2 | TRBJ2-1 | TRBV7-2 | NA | CASSPRILAGNNEQFF | TGTGCCAGCAGCCCTAGGATACTAGCGGGGAACAATGAGCAGTTCTTC
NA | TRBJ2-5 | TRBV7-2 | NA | CASSTLTGRQETQYF | TGTGCCAGCAGCACCCTGACGGGGAGGCAAGAGACCCAGTACTTC
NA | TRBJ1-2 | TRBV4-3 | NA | CASSQDLGQSRGYTF | TGCGCCAGCAGCCAAGATCTTGGGCAATCGAGAGGCTACACCTTC
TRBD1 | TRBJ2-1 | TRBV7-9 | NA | CASSLKGADYNEQFF | TGTGCCAGCAGCTTAAAGGGGGCCGACTACAATGAGCAGTTCTTC
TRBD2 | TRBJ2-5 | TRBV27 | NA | CASSPRGLAGWEETQYF | TGTGCCAGCAGTCCGCGGGGACTAGCGGGATGGGAGGAGACCCAGTACTTC
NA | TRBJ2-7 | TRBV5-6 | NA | CASSSETVTDEQYF | TGTGCCAGCAGCTCGGAGACAGTCACCGACGAGCAGTACTTC